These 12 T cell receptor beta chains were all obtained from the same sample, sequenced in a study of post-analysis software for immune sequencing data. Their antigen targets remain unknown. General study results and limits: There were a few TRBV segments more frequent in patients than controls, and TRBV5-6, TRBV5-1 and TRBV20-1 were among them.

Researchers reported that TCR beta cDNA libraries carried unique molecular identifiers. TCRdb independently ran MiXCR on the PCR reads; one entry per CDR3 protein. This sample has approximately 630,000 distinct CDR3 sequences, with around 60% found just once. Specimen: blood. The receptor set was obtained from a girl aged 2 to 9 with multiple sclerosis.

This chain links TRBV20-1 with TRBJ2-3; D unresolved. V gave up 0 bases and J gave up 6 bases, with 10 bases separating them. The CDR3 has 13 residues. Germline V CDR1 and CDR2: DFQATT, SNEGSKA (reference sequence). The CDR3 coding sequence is TGCAGTGCTAGAGATTGGGATGCTGATACGCAGTATTTT. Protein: CSARDWDADTQYF.

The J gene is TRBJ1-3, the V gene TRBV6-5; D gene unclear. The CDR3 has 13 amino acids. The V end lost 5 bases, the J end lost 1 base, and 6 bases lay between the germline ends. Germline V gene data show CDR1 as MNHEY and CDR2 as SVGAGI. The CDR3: CASSRESGNTIYF. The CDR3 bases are TGTGCCAGCAGTCGGGAATCTGGAAACACCATATATTTT.

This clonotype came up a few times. The chain's CDR3 is CSVAPGPLGLTEAFF. CDR3 sequence (DNA): TGCAGCGTTGCACCGGGCCCCTTAGGTCTCACTGAAGCTTTCTTT. This chain uses TRBV29-1 with TRBJ1-1; D ambiguous. CDR1 is SQVTM, CDR2 ANQGSEA, per germline. V lost 4 bases and J lost 4, with 19 bases in between. The CDR3 has 15 residues.

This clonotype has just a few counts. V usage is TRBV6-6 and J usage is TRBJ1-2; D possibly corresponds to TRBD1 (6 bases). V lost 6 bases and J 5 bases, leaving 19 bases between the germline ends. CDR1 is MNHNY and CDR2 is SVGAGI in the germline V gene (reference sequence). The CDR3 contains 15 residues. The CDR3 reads CASSEGGVGPYGYTF. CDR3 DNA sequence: TGTGCCAGCAGCGAAGGGGGGGTGGGTCCTTATGGCTACACCTTC.

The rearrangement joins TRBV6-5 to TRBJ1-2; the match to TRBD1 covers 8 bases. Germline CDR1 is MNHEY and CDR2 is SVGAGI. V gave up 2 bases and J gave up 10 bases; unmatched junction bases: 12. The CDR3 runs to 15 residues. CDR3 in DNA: TGTGCCAGCAGTTACCGGACAGGGCACTTGCAAGTCTACACCTTC. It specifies CASSYRTGHLQVYTF.

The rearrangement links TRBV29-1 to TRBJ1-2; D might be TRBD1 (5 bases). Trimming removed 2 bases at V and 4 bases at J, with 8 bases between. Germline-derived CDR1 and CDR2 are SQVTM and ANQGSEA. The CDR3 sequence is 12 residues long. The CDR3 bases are TGCAGCGTTGAACAGGGTGGCTATGGCTACACCTTC. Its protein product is CSVEQGGYGYTF.

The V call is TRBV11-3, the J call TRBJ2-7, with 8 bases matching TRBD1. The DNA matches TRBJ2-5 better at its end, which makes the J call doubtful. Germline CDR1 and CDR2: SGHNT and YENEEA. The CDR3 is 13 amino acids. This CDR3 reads CASTWTGWETQYF. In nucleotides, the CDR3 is TGTGCCAGCACCTGGACAGGGTGGGAGACCCAGTACTTC.

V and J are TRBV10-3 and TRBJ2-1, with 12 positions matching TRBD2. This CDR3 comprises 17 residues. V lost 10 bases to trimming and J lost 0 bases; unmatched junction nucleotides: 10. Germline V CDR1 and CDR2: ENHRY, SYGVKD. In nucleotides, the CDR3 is TGTGCCACTAGCAACCCGACTAGCGGGAGCTCCTACAATGAGCAGTTCTTC. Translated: CATSNPTSGSSYNEQFF.

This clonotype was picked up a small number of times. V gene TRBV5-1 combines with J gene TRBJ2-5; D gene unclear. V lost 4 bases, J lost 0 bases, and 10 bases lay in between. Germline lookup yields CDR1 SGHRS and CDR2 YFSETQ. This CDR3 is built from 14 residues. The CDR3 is CASSAPEDQETQYF. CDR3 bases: TGCGCCAGCAGCGCCCCAGAGGACCAAGAGACCCAGTACTTC.

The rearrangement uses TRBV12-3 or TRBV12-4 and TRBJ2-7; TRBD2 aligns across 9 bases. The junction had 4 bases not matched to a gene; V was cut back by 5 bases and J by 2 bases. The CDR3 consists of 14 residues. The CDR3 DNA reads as TGTGCCAGCAGTATTAGCGGGGGAGCCTACGAGCAGTACTTC. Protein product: CASSISGGAYEQYF.

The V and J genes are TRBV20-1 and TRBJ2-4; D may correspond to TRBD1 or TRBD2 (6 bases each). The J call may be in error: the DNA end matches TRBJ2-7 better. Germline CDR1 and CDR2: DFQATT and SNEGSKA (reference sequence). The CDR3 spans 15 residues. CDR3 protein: CSAREAKGGIYEQYF. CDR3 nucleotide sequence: TGCAGTGCTAGAGAAGCAAAGGGGGGCATTTACGAGCAGTACTTC.

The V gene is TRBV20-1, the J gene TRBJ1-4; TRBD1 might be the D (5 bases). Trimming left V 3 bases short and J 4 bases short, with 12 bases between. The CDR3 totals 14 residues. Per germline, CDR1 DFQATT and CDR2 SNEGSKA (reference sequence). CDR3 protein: CSARAGGGNEKLFF. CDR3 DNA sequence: TGCAGTGCTAGGGCGGGGGGTGGTAATGAAAAACTGTTTTTT.